This TCR beta chain is drawn from a study of cytomegalovirus exposure and HLA in healthy donors. 13 Jbeta primers and 60 Vbeta primers were used for the PCR. Generated by immunoSEQ multiplex PCR, the TCRdb table keeps only in-frame clones and is missing some. The sample has 170,000 or so clones, under 90% seen once. The source material was PBMCs. The receptor comes from a young man in good health and CMV-seronegative.

The chain's CDR3 is CASSIGTSRKNIQYF. For the CDR3, the DNA is TGTGCCAGTAGTATAGGGACTAGCCGCAAAAACATTCAGTACTTC. The rearrangement uses TRBV19 and TRBJ2-4; TRBD2 agrees at 8 bases. J gave up 3 bases and V 1 base, and 2 bases lay outside the gene matches. CDR1 is LNHDA and CDR2 is SQIVND in the germline V gene (reference sequence). This CDR3 has 15 residues. The variable domain in full, with the rest retrieved from reference TRBV19 and TRBJ2-4, is DGGITQSPKYLFRKEGQNVTLSCEQNLNHDAMYWYRQDPGQGLRLIYYSQIVNDFQKGDIAEGYSVSREKKESFPLTVTSAQKNPTAFYLCASSIGTSRKNIQYFGAGTRLSVL.